The 30 T cell receptor beta chains given below trace back to one sample, sequenced in a study of CD8 T cells in ankylosing spondylitis. Findings of the study overall: The study identified a TCR beta motif of roughly eight highly homologous variants that appeared characteristic of ankylosing spondylitis blood.

The antigens for these receptors are not known. One entry per CDR3 protein results from TCRdb running MiXCR on the 5' RACE reads. This table holds 350,000 to 450,000 distinct CDR3 sequences, 25% to 30% found once. Specimen: blood, either unsorted or a sorted T cell fraction (not recorded which). These receptors came from a male donor with ankylosing spondylitis.

This clonotype appeared a few times. The chain couples TRBV28 to TRBJ2-1; D not resolved. The CDR3 totals 11 residues. V was clipped by 5 bases and J by 10 bases, with 9 bases between them. Germline CDR1 is MDHEN and CDR2 is SYDVKM. CDR3 DNA: TGTGCCAGCAGTCGCCCGCGCGAGCAGTTCTTC. Protein product: CASSRPREQFF.

V gene TRBV5-1 combines with J gene TRBJ2-3, with D perhaps TRBD1 (6 bases). Germline V gives CDR1 SGHRS, CDR2 YFSETQ. The CDR3 is made up of 15 amino acids. The V end lost 4 bases, the J end lost 10 bases, and 22 bases lay between the germline ends. CDR3 region: CASSPWDNSGQAQYF. DNA for the CDR3: TGCGCCAGCAGCCCATGGGACAACTCAGGCCAGGCGCAGTATTTT.

This clonotype was seen at least ten times. V and J are TRBV11-2 and TRBJ1-1; a weak D match, TRBD1 (5 bases). V lost 4 bases and J lost 0, with 6 bases in between. Germline V gives CDR1 SGHAT, CDR2 FQNNGV. The CDR3 has 13 residues. The CDR3 DNA reads as TGTGCCAGCAGCTGGGGGGTGAACACTGAAGCTTTCTTT. Amino acids: CASSWGVNTEAFF.

This clonotype was detected a few times. The chain links TRBV10-3 to TRBJ2-1; D is unclear. CDR3 length equals 14 residues. V was trimmed by 0 bases and J by 4 bases, leaving 7 bases between them. Per the germline V gene, CDR1 is ENHRY and CDR2 is SYGVKD. The DNA for the CDR3 is TGTGCCATCAGTGAGTCAGACCTTTACAATGAGCAGTTCTTC. Amino acids: CAISESDLYNEQFF.

This clonotype occurred a few times. J is TRBJ1-4 and V is TRBV6-5; D is undetermined. Germline values: CDR1 MNHEY, CDR2 SVGAGI. The CDR3 totals 14 residues. The V end was cut by 0 bases, the J end by 5 bases, with 7 bases between. The CDR3 is CASSYSGSNEKLFF. CDR3 DNA: TGTGCCAGCAGTTACTCGGGTAGCAATGAAAAACTGTTTTTT.

This clonotype was seen only a few times. This sequence joins TRBV11-2 and TRBJ2-6; the D gene is possibly TRBD2 (5 bases). Trimming stripped 8 bases from V and 1 base from J, with 9 bases between. Per germline, CDR1 SGHAT and CDR2 FQNNGV. CDR3 size: 14 residues. CDR3 amino acids: CASGLASGANVLTF. The DNA of the CDR3 is TGTGCCAGCGGTCTAGCATCTGGGGCCAACGTCCTGACTTTC.

This clonotype was counted a few times. The chain employs TRBV11-2 and TRBJ2-2, with D perhaps TRBD1 (6 bases). Between the trimmed V and J ends, which lost 5 bases and 6 bases, there was a span of 13 bases. The CDR3 contains 14 residues. Germline CDR1 SGHAT, CDR2 FQNNGV. CDR3 DNA sequence: TGTGCCAGCAGCACAACAGGGTGGGCCGGGGAGCTGTTTTTT. Its protein product is CASSTTGWAGELFF.

V usage is TRBV28 and J usage is TRBJ1-2; 12 positions agree with TRBD1. The V gene's germline CDR1 is MDHEN and CDR2 SYDVKM. This CDR3 comprises 15 residues. Germline trimming cut 11 bases from V and 6 bases from J; bases unmatched to any gene: 13. This CDR3 is CAYNAPGQGADGYTF. CDR3 DNA: TGTGCCTACAATGCCCCGGGACAGGGGGCTGATGGCTACACCTTC.

J is TRBJ2-3 and V is TRBV20-1; D is perhaps TRBD1 or TRBD2 (5 bases each). The germline gives CDR1 DFQATT, CDR2 SNEGSKA (reference sequence). V lost 3 bases and J 1 base, leaving 14 bases between the germline ends. The CDR3 spans 15 residues. Here the CDR3 reads CSASYPGTGTDTQYF. The CDR3, as DNA: TGCAGTGCTAGCTATCCGGGGACGGGCACAGATACGCAGTATTTT.

The rearrangement uses TRBV20-1 and TRBJ2-3; D is undetermined. This CDR3 comprises 18 residues. Trimming left V 0 bases short and J 1 base short, with 20 bases between. CDR1 is DFQATT, CDR2 SNEGSKA, per germline (reference sequence). The CDR3 nucleotides read TGCAGTGCTAGAGACCCCCGGGCCACTCTTGGGGGCACAGATACGCAGTATTTT. It encodes CSARDPRATLGGTDTQYF.

V gene TRBV7-9 combines with J gene TRBJ2-5; weak D call: TRBD2 (6 bases). The germline CDR1 and CDR2 sequences are SEHNR and FQNEAQ (reference sequence). The V end lost 11 bases, the J end lost 5 bases, and 15 bases lay between the germline ends. This CDR3 has 12 amino acids. DNA of the CDR3: TGTGCCGGAGGGACCTCCCGGGAGACCCAGTACTTC. This gives the protein CAGGTSRETQYF.

This clonotype was detected only once. The CDR3 DNA is TGTGCCAGCAGCCAAGGACAGGGGGCCGGGGAGCTGTTTTTT. Amino acid sequence: CASSQGQGAGELFF. The V gene is TRBV3-1, the J gene TRBJ2-2, with 9 bases identical to TRBD1. The CDR3 runs to 14 residues. V lost 1 base, J lost 6 bases, and 0 bases stayed unmatched. Germline CDR1 LGHDT, CDR2 YNNKEL (reference sequence).

The chain recombines TRBV2 with TRBJ2-3, with a weak D call TRBD2 (5 bases). Germline CDR1 is SNHLY and CDR2 is FYNNEI. V shed 6 bases and J shed 8 bases, with 15 bases lying between them. This CDR3 region has 13 residues. CDR3 sequence (DNA): TGTGCCAGCAGACCCCCCTCGGCGGGTACGCAGTATTTT. Amino acid sequence: CASRPPSAGTQYF.

This clonotype was counted a few times. This chain uses TRBV6-1 with TRBJ1-4, with D possibly being TRBD1 (6 bases). CDR3 length equals 13 residues. Trimming left V 6 bases short and J 8 bases short, with 13 bases between. Germline CDR1 MNHNS, CDR2 SASEGT. CDR3 coding DNA: TGTGCCAGCAGCCCTACAGGGAAGGAAAAACTGTTTTTT. As protein: CASSPTGKEKLFF.

In its sample, this clonotype was seen a few times. The gene calls are TRBV20-1 and TRBJ1-5; possibly TRBD1 for D (6 bases). V gave up 6 bases and J gave up 3 bases, with 9 bases separating them. CDR3 size: 12 residues. Looked up from germline, CDR1 is DFQATT and CDR2 is SNEGSKA (reference sequence). In nucleotides, the CDR3 is TGCAGTGCCCGGGACAACAATCAGCCCCAGCATTTT. Translated, it gives CSARDNNQPQHF.

This clonotype was seen a few times. The chain combines TRBV4-2 with TRBJ1-2; D remains ambiguous. V was shortened by 0 bases and J by 4 bases, with 9 bases between the two germline ends. Germline CDR1 and CDR2: LGHNA and YNFKEQ. The CDR3 loop spans 14 amino acids. The CDR3: CASSQEAVGYGYTF. For the CDR3, the DNA is TGTGCCAGCAGCCAAGAGGCGGTAGGCTATGGCTACACCTTC.

This sequence joins TRBV20-1 and TRBJ2-3, with 7 positions matching TRBD2. V shed 3 bases, J shed 5 bases, and the junction held 14 bases outside the gene matches. The CDR3 is made up of 16 amino acids. Germline V CDR1 and CDR2: DFQATT, SNEGSKA (reference sequence). The CDR3 sequence: CSASNARSGNGDTQYF. The CDR3 DNA follows: TGCAGTGCTAGTAACGCGCGGAGCGGGAATGGAGATACGCAGTATTTT.

This rearrangement joins TRBV5-1 to TRBJ2-4, with D possibly called TRBD1 or TRBD2 (5 bases each). The CDR3 contains 16 residues. Germline CDR1 reads SGHRS; CDR2 reads YFSETQ. Trimming stripped 0 bases from V and 7 bases from J, with 17 bases between. CDR3 sequence reads: CASSLVPGSERNIQYF. CDR3 DNA: TGCGCCAGCAGCTTGGTGCCAGGGAGTGAGAGGAACATTCAGTACTTC.

The rearrangement uses TRBV5-1 and TRBJ2-1; TRBD2 matches at 12 bases. CDR1 SGHRS and CDR2 YFSETQ come from the germline V gene. The CDR3 is made up of 14 amino acids. V was pared by 0 bases and J by 10 bases, with 2 bases of the junction left unmatched. CDR3 nucleotide sequence: TGCGCCAGCAGCTTGGCGACTAGCGGGAGCGAGCAGTTCTTC. Protein: CASSLATSGSEQFF.

This clonotype has ten or more counts. The genes are TRBV7-2 and TRBJ1-2; TRBD1 agrees at 8 bases. Unmatched junction bases numbered 7, after V lost 1 base and J lost 12 bases. CDR1 SGHTA and CDR2 FQGNSA come from the germline V gene. This CDR3 has 13 residues. The CDR3 loop is CASSLVQGADHTF. The CDR3 DNA follows: TGTGCCAGCAGCTTAGTTCAGGGGGCGGATCACACCTTC.

This clonotype was observed a few times. Here the CDR3 DNA reads TGCGCCAGCAGCTGGGTAGGGCGGACTAGCGGTGAGGAGACCCAGTACTTC. Residues: CASSWVGRTSGEETQYF. V gene TRBV5-1 combines with J gene TRBJ2-5, with TRBD2 matching 10 bases. Germline V gene data show CDR1 as SGHRS and CDR2 as YFSETQ. With V trimmed by 3 bases and J by 5 bases, 13 bases remained unmatched. The CDR3 is 17 residues long.

This clonotype was detected only a few times. The CDR3 spells CATSRDQGSHTGELFF. The CDR3 DNA reads TGTGCCACCAGCAGAGATCAGGGCTCTCACACCGGGGAGCTGTTTTTT. This chain connects TRBV15 to TRBJ2-2, with D perhaps TRBD1 (5 bases). The length of the CDR3 is 16 residues. Trimming pared 0 bases from V and 3 bases from J, leaving 11 bases between. Germline CDR1 is LNHNV and CDR2 is YYDKDF (reference sequence).

In its sample, this clonotype was seen a few times. V and J are TRBV7-2 and TRBJ2-7, with D perhaps TRBD1 (6 bases). V lost 1 base and J 1 base, leaving 14 bases between the germline ends. Germline lookup yields CDR1 SGHTA and CDR2 FQGNSA. CDR3 length equals 16 residues. The CDR3: CASSLGKSRGSYEQYF. The CDR3 region has the DNA TGTGCCAGCAGCTTAGGAAAATCCAGGGGTTCCTACGAGCAGTACTTC.

This clonotype was counted many times. The J gene is TRBJ1-5, the V gene TRBV7-9; D might be TRBD1 (5 bases). Germline V gene sequence: CDR1 SEHNR, CDR2 FQNEAQ (reference sequence). V lost 2 bases and J 5 bases, leaving 19 bases between the germline ends. The CDR3 covers 17 residues. As DNA, the CDR3 is TGTGCCAGCAGCTTAAGTTTGTTGCAGGGAGAACATCAGCCCCAGCATTTT. Protein sequence: CASSLSLLQGEHQPQHF.

This chain links TRBV6-1 with TRBJ2-7; unclear D gene. Trimming stripped 2 bases from V and 3 bases from J, with 11 bases between. The CDR3 loop spans 14 amino acids. Germline V lookup: CDR1 MNHNS, CDR2 SASEGT. The CDR3 is CASSESHKLYEQYV. In DNA, the CDR3 is TGTGCCAGCAGTGAAAGTCATAAGCTCTACGAGCAGTACGTC.

This clonotype was seen a few times. The chain links TRBV29-1 to TRBJ2-3; 13 bases are shared with TRBD2. Germline CDR1 and CDR2: SQVTM and ANQGSEA. CDR3 length: 17 residues. V trimming: 6 bases; J trimming: 0 bases; junction bases outside the gene matches: 9. CDR3 DNA sequence: TGCAGCGTCAGTATACTAGCGGGAGGGCCTAGCACAGATACGCAGTATTTT. It encodes CSVSILAGGPSTDTQYF.

The chain employs TRBV7-2 and TRBJ1-1, with 10 positions matching TRBD1. The junction had 10 bases not matched to a gene; V was cut back by 6 bases and J by 0 bases. In germline, CDR1 is SGHTA, CDR2 FQGNSA. CDR3 length: 17 amino acids. The CDR3 DNA reads as TGTGCCAGCAGAAGATCCGGGACAGGGGTTTTGAACACTGAAGCTTTCTTT. It yields the protein CASRRSGTGVLNTEAFF.

The chain links TRBV3-1 to TRBJ1-2, with D unresolved. Germline V gives CDR1 LGHDT, CDR2 YNNKEL (reference sequence). This CDR3 spans 12 amino acids. V shed 7 bases and J shed 8 bases, with 14 bases lying between them. CDR3 sequence reads: CASNSRAGGYTF. The CDR3, as DNA: TGTGCCAGCAACTCACGGGCGGGGGGCTACACCTTC.

The chain links TRBV5-1 to TRBJ2-1; 14 bases line up with TRBD2. This CDR3 region has 16 residues. With 4 bases clipped from V and 3 bases from J, the junction kept 3 bases outside the gene matches. Per the germline V gene, CDR1 is SGHRS and CDR2 is YFSETQ. The CDR3 loop is CASSPGLAGVYNEQFF. The CDR3 DNA follows: TGCGCCAGCAGCCCGGGACTAGCGGGAGTCTACAATGAGCAGTTCTTC.

A few counts support this clonotype. This chain links TRBV30 with TRBJ1-4, with D uncertain. Germline lookup yields CDR1 GTSNPN and CDR2 SVGIG (reference sequence). CDR3 size: 14 residues. Trimming cost V 8 bases and J 0 bases, with 13 bases left between them. The CDR3: CAGAFGATNEKLFF. The CDR3 nucleotides are TGTGCCGGTGCCTTCGGAGCAACTAATGAAAAACTGTTTTTT.